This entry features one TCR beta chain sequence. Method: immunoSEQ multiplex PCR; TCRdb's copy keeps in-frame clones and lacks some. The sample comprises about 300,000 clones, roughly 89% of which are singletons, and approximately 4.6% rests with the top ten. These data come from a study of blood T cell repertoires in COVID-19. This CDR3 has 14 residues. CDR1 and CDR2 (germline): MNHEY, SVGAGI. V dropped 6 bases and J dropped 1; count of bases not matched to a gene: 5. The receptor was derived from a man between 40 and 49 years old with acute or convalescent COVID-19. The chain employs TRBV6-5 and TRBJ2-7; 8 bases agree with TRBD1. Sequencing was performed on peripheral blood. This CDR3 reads CASSRDRRSYEQYF. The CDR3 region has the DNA TGTGCCAGCAGCCGGGACAGGAGATCCTACGAGCAGTACTTC.